Listed below are T cell receptor beta chains from one sample, sequenced in a study of cytomegalovirus exposure and HLA in healthy donors. Profiled with immunoSEQ multiplex PCR; TCRdb holds only in-frame clones, not every one. The sample lists about 110,000 clones, 80% to 85% seen once, with roughly 2.9% in the top ten. Sequencing was carried out using PBMCs. The receptors derive from a woman aged 55-75 years in good health and CMV-seropositive. Both conserved end residues are part of each CDR3. The order of the fields is V gene, clone size, CDR3 length, D gene, J gene, CDR3 protein, CDR3 DNA. The D gene is left open where the match is weak. Part of the rows lack a size; the others show once, few, many or a class for expanded clones.

v_call: TRBV9; clone_size: few; cdr3_length: 18; d_call: TRBD1; j_call: TRBJ1-1; cdr3_aa: CASSDLPDRGRGNTEAFF; cdr3_nt: TGTGCCAGCAGCGACCTCCCTGACAGGGGAAGAGGGAACACTGAAGCTTTCTTT
v_call: TRBV2; clone_size: NA; cdr3_length: 15; d_call: TRBD1; j_call: TRBJ1-2; cdr3_aa: CASNADRAVYYGYTF; cdr3_nt: TGTGCCAGCAATGCGGACAGGGCAGTTTACTATGGCTACACCTTC
v_call: TRBV5-1; clone_size: NA; cdr3_length: 16; d_call: TRBD2; j_call: TRBJ2-1; cdr3_aa: CASSWDSGSSYNEQFF; cdr3_nt: TGCGCCAGCAGCTGGGATAGCGGGAGCTCCTACAATGAGCAGTTCTTC
v_call: TRBV18; clone_size: once; cdr3_length: 14; d_call: NA; j_call: TRBJ1-1; cdr3_aa: CASSPPGTPLLAFF; cdr3_nt: TGTGCCAGCTCACCACCCGGGACACCCTTACTGGCTTTCTTT
v_call: TRBV4-2; clone_size: few; cdr3_length: 15; d_call: NA; j_call: TRBJ2-3; cdr3_aa: CASSQGAFGTDTQYF; cdr3_nt: TGTGCCAGCAGCCAGGGGGCCTTCGGCACAGATACGCAGTATTTT
v_call: TRBV7-3; clone_size: NA; cdr3_length: 15; d_call: NA; j_call: TRBJ1-2; cdr3_aa: CASSVDGEGGYGYTF; cdr3_nt: TGTGCCAGCAGCGTAGACGGCGAGGGTGGCTATGGCTACACCTTC
v_call: TRBV12-2; clone_size: NA; cdr3_length: 15; d_call: NA; j_call: TRBJ1-5; cdr3_aa: CASRLFRTEDQPQHF; cdr3_nt: TGTGCAAGTCGCTTGTTCCGGACGGAGGATCAGCCCCAGCATTTT
v_call: TRBV2; clone_size: NA; cdr3_length: 15; d_call: TRBD2; j_call: TRBJ2-1; cdr3_aa: CASSIWTSGTNEQFF; cdr3_nt: TGTGCCAGCAGCATCTGGACTAGCGGGACCAATGAGCAGTTCTTC
v_call: TRBV11-3; clone_size: NA; cdr3_length: 14; d_call: NA; j_call: TRBJ2-7; cdr3_aa: CASSSTSFSYEQYF; cdr3_nt: TGTGCCAGCAGCTCCACCAGTTTCTCCTACGAGCAGTACTTC
v_call: TRBV7-8; clone_size: NA; cdr3_length: 14; d_call: NA; j_call: TRBJ1-5; cdr3_aa: CASSLVGVNQPQHF; cdr3_nt: TGTGCCAGCAGCTTAGTCGGGGTCAATCAGCCCCAGCATTTT
v_call: TRBV7-9; clone_size: NA; cdr3_length: 13; d_call: TRBD1; j_call: TRBJ2-4; cdr3_aa: CASSRNRGDIQYF; cdr3_nt: TGTGCCAGCAGCCGCAACAGGGGGGACATTCAGTACTTC
v_call: TRBV19; clone_size: NA; cdr3_length: 15; d_call: NA; j_call: TRBJ1-3; cdr3_aa: CASTPQADSGNTIYF; cdr3_nt: TGTGCCAGCACCCCCCAGGCAGACTCTGGAAACACCATATATTTT
v_call: TRBV6-5; clone_size: once; cdr3_length: 15; d_call: NA; j_call: TRBJ2-5; cdr3_aa: CASSYGGTVRETQYF; cdr3_nt: TGTGCCAGCAGTTACGGCGGGACAGTTCGAGAGACCCAGTACTTC
v_call: TRBV27; clone_size: NA; cdr3_length: 18; d_call: NA; j_call: TRBJ1-6; cdr3_aa: CASSLSKRIGSYNSPLHF; cdr3_nt: TGTGCCAGCAGTTTATCGAAGCGGATTGGGTCCTATAATTCACCCCTCCACTTT
v_call: TRBV7-9; clone_size: NA; cdr3_length: 14; d_call: NA; j_call: TRBJ2-5; cdr3_aa: CASSVRQAKETQYF; cdr3_nt: TGTGCCAGCAGTGTACGACAAGCCAAAGAGACCCAGTACTTC
v_call: TRBV2; clone_size: NA; cdr3_length: 15; d_call: TRBD2; j_call: TRBJ2-3; cdr3_aa: CASSFGLAKGDTQYF; cdr3_nt: TGTGCCAGCAGTTTCGGACTAGCGAAGGGAGATACGCAGTATTTT
v_call: TRBV5-1; clone_size: once; cdr3_length: 18; d_call: TRBD2; j_call: TRBJ2-3; cdr3_aa: CASSLRQKSGIYTDTQYF; cdr3_nt: TGCGCCAGCAGCCTCCGACAAAAGAGCGGGATTTATACAGATACGCAGTATTTT
v_call: TRBV7-2; clone_size: NA; cdr3_length: 17; d_call: TRBD2; j_call: TRBJ2-2; cdr3_aa: CASSTRATSVNTGELFF; cdr3_nt: TGTGCCAGCAGCACACGGGCGACTAGCGTGAACACCGGGGAGCTGTTTTTT
v_call: TRBV7-9; clone_size: NA; cdr3_length: 11; d_call: TRBD2; j_call: TRBJ2-1; cdr3_aa: CASDPGLGTFF; cdr3_nt: TGTGCCAGCGACCCGGGACTAGGAACGTTCTTC
v_call: TRBV7-9; clone_size: NA; cdr3_length: 14; d_call: TRBD1; j_call: TRBJ2-7; cdr3_aa: CSSSLHGQGDEQYF; cdr3_nt: TGTTCCAGCAGCCTACACGGGCAGGGGGACGAGCAGTACTTC
v_call: TRBV2; clone_size: few; cdr3_length: 15; d_call: NA; j_call: TRBJ2-5; cdr3_aa: CASSEQGMIQETQYF; cdr3_nt: TGTGCCAGCAGTGAACAGGGGATGATACAAGAGACCCAGTACTTC
v_call: TRBV11-3; clone_size: once; cdr3_length: 16; d_call: TRBD2; j_call: TRBJ2-3; cdr3_aa: CASSSRLAVSTDTQYF; cdr3_nt: TGTGCCAGCAGCTCTAGACTAGCGGTTAGCACAGATACGCAGTATTTT
v_call: TRBV2; clone_size: few; cdr3_length: 11; d_call: NA; j_call: TRBJ2-5; cdr3_aa: CASATSETQYF; cdr3_nt: TGTGCCAGCGCCACATCGGAGACCCAGTACTTC
v_call: TRBV29-1; clone_size: NA; cdr3_length: 12; d_call: NA; j_call: TRBJ2-7; cdr3_aa: CSVDTDSYEQYF; cdr3_nt: TGCAGCGTTGACACAGATTCCTACGAGCAGTACTTC
v_call: TRBV13; clone_size: NA; cdr3_length: 18; d_call: TRBD2; j_call: TRBJ2-7; cdr3_aa: CASNPGAGGFAPSGEQYF; cdr3_nt: TGTGCCAGCAATCCCGGAGCGGGAGGTTTCGCCCCTTCGGGCGAGCAGTACTTC
v_call: TRBV10-3; clone_size: NA; cdr3_length: 16; d_call: TRBD1; j_call: TRBJ2-3; cdr3_aa: CAISEGGTGDTDTQYF; cdr3_nt: TGTGCCATCAGTGAAGGAGGGACAGGGGACACAGATACGCAGTATTTT
v_call: TRBV2; clone_size: NA; cdr3_length: 11; d_call: TRBD1; j_call: TRBJ2-7; cdr3_aa: CASRKGQEQYF; cdr3_nt: TGTGCCAGCAGGAAGGGACAGGAGCAGTACTTC
v_call: TRBV27; clone_size: NA; cdr3_length: 15; d_call: TRBD2; j_call: TRBJ2-1; cdr3_aa: CASSFGGSSYNEQFF; cdr3_nt: TGTGCCAGCAGTTTCGGGGGGAGCTCCTACAATGAGCAGTTCTTC
v_call: TRBV6-5; clone_size: NA; cdr3_length: 15; d_call: NA; j_call: TRBJ2-7; cdr3_aa: CASSYRQGGTYEQYF; cdr3_nt: TGTGCCAGCAGTTACCGTCAGGGCGGAACCTACGAGCAGTACTTC
v_call: TRBV5-1; clone_size: NA; cdr3_length: 15; d_call: NA; j_call: TRBJ2-1; cdr3_aa: CASSFGLLAYNEQFF; cdr3_nt: TGCGCCAGCAGCTTTGGACTGCTAGCCTACAATGAGCAGTTCTTC
v_call: TRBV27; clone_size: NA; cdr3_length: 13; d_call: NA; j_call: TRBJ1-1; cdr3_aa: CASRRWANTEAFF; cdr3_nt: TGTGCCAGCAGAAGGTGGGCGAACACTGAAGCTTTCTTT